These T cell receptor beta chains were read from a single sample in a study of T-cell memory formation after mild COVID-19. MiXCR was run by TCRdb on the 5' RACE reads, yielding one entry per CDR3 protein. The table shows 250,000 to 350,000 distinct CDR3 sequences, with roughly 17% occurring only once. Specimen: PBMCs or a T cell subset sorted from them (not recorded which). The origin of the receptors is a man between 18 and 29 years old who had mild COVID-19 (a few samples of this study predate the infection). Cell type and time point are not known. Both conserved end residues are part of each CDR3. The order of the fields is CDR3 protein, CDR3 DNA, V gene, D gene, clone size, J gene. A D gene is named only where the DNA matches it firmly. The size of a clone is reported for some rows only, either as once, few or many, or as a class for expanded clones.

CASSLAPAGGTDTQYF TGTGCCAGCAGCTTAGCTCCAGCGGGGGGCACAGATACGCAGTATTTT TRBV11-2 TRBD2 few TRBJ2-3
CASSLTGSQPQHF TGTGCCAGCAGCTTGACCGGATCTCAGCCCCAGCATTTT TRBV5-5 . . TRBJ1-5
CASPPRVSHGYTF TGTGCCAGCCCCCCTAGAGTGAGCCATGGCTACACCTTC TRBV12-3/TRBV12-4 . many TRBJ1-2
CASSKGLPPTDTQYF TGTGCCAGCAGCAAGGGTTTGCCGCCGACAGATACGCAGTATTTT TRBV13 . few TRBJ2-3
CASLPRGFPGYGYTF TGTGCCAGCCTTCCCCGCGGGTTCCCGGGATATGGCTACACCTTC TRBV6-6 . . TRBJ1-2
CASSRLSGGNTGELFF TGTGCCAGCAGTCGTCTTAGCGGGGGAAACACCGGGGAGCTGTTTTTT TRBV6-5 TRBD2 . TRBJ2-2
CASSTSTGGQGPQHF TGTGCCAGCTCTACCTCTACAGGGGGTCAGGGGCCCCAGCATTTT TRBV18 TRBD1 . TRBJ1-5
CASSQVRWDGPQYF TGCGCCAGCAGCCAAGTTAGGTGGGACGGTCCCCAGTACTTC TRBV4-1 . . TRBJ2-5
CSVVRTTKFMNTEAFF TGCAGCGTTGTACGGACCACCAAGTTCATGAACACTGAAGCTTTCTTT TRBV29-1 . . TRBJ1-1
CASSLARENQPQHF TGTGCCAGCAGCTTAGCCCGGGAGAATCAGCCCCAGCATTTT TRBV7-8 . few TRBJ1-5
CASRLYATDTQYF TGTGCCAGCAGGTTGTACGCCACAGATACGCAGTATTTT TRBV6-5 . . TRBJ2-3
CASSLGDREDYGYTF TGTGCTAGCAGCTTAGGGGACAGGGAGGACTATGGCTACACCTTC TRBV7-7 TRBD1 . TRBJ1-2
CASSLEIQGVNEGYTF TGTGCCAGCAGCCTGGAAATACAGGGGGTCAACGAGGGCTACACCTTC TRBV7-8 TRBD1 few TRBJ1-2
CSARDIGPHTDTQYF TGCAGTGCTAGAGATATCGGGCCCCACACAGATACGCAGTATTTT TRBV20-1 . . TRBJ2-3
CASSRTTSSYEQYF TGCGCCAGCAGCCGTACAACGAGCTCCTACGAGCAGTACTTC TRBV5-1 . . TRBJ2-7
CAVGRETRYF TGTGCTGTGGGCCGAGAGACCCGGTACTTC TRBV6-6 . . TRBJ2-5
CSARAGGVRTDTQYF TGCAGTGCTAGGGCTGGCGGGGTTCGCACAGATACGCAGTATTTT TRBV20-1 . few TRBJ2-3
CASSQGGWYEQYF TGTGCCAGCAGTCAAGGGGGTTGGTACGAGCAGTACTTC TRBV12-3/TRBV12-4 . few TRBJ2-7
CASSLAVRDTQYF TGTGCCAGCAGCTTAGCGGTCAGAGATACGCAGTATTTT TRBV7-3 . . TRBJ2-3
CASSTGSPGELFF TGTGCCAGCTCAACCGGGAGCCCCGGGGAGCTGTTTTTT TRBV18 . . TRBJ2-2
CASSPPTTASGNTIYF TGTGCCAGCAGTCCCCCGACGACGGCCTCTGGAAACACCATATATTTT TRBV6-2/TRBV6-3 . few TRBJ1-3
CASSFYQTDYNEQFF TGTGCCAGCAGCTTCTATCAAACAGATTACAATGAGCAGTTCTTC TRBV11-1 . few TRBJ2-1
CASSLRTGLYF TGTGCCAGCAGCCTTAGGACAGGGCTGTATTTT TRBV7-8 TRBD1 . TRBJ2-3
CASETGTQGTEAFF TGCGCCAGCGAGACCGGGACCCAGGGGACTGAAGCTTTCTTT TRBV5-1 . few TRBJ1-1
CASSKVLDRYNEQFF TGTGCCAGCAGCAAAGTACTGGACCGCTACAATGAGCAGTTCTTC TRBV21-1 . . TRBJ2-1
CASSLGQERAKNIQYF TGTGCCAGCAGCTTGGGTCAAGAGCGAGCCAAAAACATTCAGTACTTC TRBV5-6 . . TRBJ2-4
CASSQDRREVYGAEGGYLNTEAFF TGTGCCAGCAGCCAAGATCGCAGGGAAGTGTACGGAGCGGAAGGGGGTTACCTGAACACTGAAGCTTTCTTT TRBV3-2 . . TRBJ1-1
CASTGGYGYTF TGTGCCAGCACGGGCGGTTATGGCTACACCTTC TRBV27 . . TRBJ1-2
CASSEGSEQYF TGCGCCAGCAGTGAGGGGTCCGAGCAGTACTTC TRBV5-1 . many TRBJ2-7
CASRSSGGAHIEQFF TGTGCCAGCAGATCGAGCGGGGGGGCCCATATTGAGCAGTTCTTC TRBV11-2 TRBD2 few TRBJ2-1
CAISEWERTGELFF TGTGCCATCAGTGAGTGGGAACGGACCGGGGAGCTGTTTTTT TRBV10-3 . few TRBJ2-2
CSARQGWETQYF TGCAGTGCTCGCCAGGGTTGGGAGACCCAGTACTTC TRBV20-1 . few TRBJ2-5
CAISGFGASDTQYF TGTGCCATCAGTGGTTTCGGGGCCTCAGATACGCAGTATTTT TRBV10-3 . many TRBJ2-3